Presented here are 3 T cell receptor beta chains from one specimen sequenced in a study of control samples from healthy donors and cancer patients. Sequencing was performed with immunoSEQ multiplex PCR; in TCRdb, only in-frame clones are kept and a portion is missing. Among roughly 49,000 clones, roughly 86% were seen once, and the ten largest hold under 45%. What was sequenced was PBMCs. The receptors come from a man in his fifties with head and neck cancer.

The chain has TRBV4-3 and TRBJ1-2; the D gene is possibly TRBD1 (5 bases). This CDR3 region has 19 residues. V was trimmed by 0 bases and J by 4 bases, leaving 24 bases between them. Germline CDR1 LGHNA, CDR2 YSLEER. DNA for the CDR3: TGCGCCAGCAGCCAAGATCTTCCGACAGACCGAATAATGGGCTATGGCTACACCTTC. Amino acid sequence: CASSQDLPTDRIMGYGYTF.

The chain uses TRBV28 and TRBJ2-5; 8 bases line up with TRBD2. The V gene end was trimmed by 5 bases and the J gene end by 5 bases; junction bases not matched to a gene: 4. Germline V CDR1 and CDR2: MDHEN, SYDVKM. This CDR3 is built from 13 residues. The CDR3 region has the DNA TGTGCCAGCAGTCAGCGGGGGCTGGAGACCCAGTACTTC. Translation gives CASSQRGLETQYF. Supplemented by reference TRBV28 and TRBJ2-5, the full variable domain reads DVKVTQSSRYLVKRTGEKVFLECVQDMDHENMFWYRQDPGLGLRLIYFSYDVKMKEKGDIPEGYSVSREKKERFSLILESASTNQTSMYLCASSQRGLETQYFGPGTRLLVL.

CDR3 DNA: TGTGCCAGCAGCTCCGGGGGGACTAGCGGGAAATATGGGCAGTACTTC. Translated, it gives CASSSGGTSGKYGQYF. This sequence joins TRBV28 and TRBJ2-7, with 13 positions matching TRBD2. Germline CDR1 reads MDHEN; CDR2 reads SYDVKM. The CDR3 covers 16 residues. Trimming took 6 bases from V and 9 from J; bases not matched to a gene: 14.